Listed below are T cell receptor beta chains from one sample, sequenced in a study of tumor-infiltrating lymphocytes in primary liver carcinoma. TCRdb passed the multiplex PCR reads through MiXCR, listing each CDR3 protein once. The data show some 110,000 distinct CDR3 sequences, around 64% seen once. Sequenced: liver tumor tissue from sampling region 3. All receptors come from an older woman with primary liver carcinoma and hepatitis B virus infection. The CDR3 runs from the conserved cysteine through the conserved F or W.

V: TRBV4-1
J: TRBJ1-4
CDR3: CASSQVSAATGKLFF

V: TRBV10-3
J: TRBJ1-5
CDR3: CAISESVSGSSPQHF

V: TRBV11-2
J: TRBJ2-6
CDR3: CASSPGQFWTSSGANVLTF

V: TRBV20-1
J: TRBJ1-5
CDR3: CSARDSGGWSNQPQHF

V: TRBV29-1
J: TRBJ2-2
CDR3: CSAITQGAGTWELFF

V: TRBV28
J: TRBJ2-7
CDR3: CASSDPGLAREARF

V: TRBV11-2
J: TRBJ2-1
CDR3: CVSSAESYNEQFF

V: TRBV7-8
J: TRBJ2-7
CDR3: CASSGRAGPPYEQYF

V: TRBV15
J: TRBJ2-1
CDR3: CATKTGGVVTNEQFF

V: TRBV18
J: TRBJ2-6
CDR3: CASSPPGAGANVLTF

V: TRBV29-1
J: TRBJ2-7
CDR3: CSTRDRASYEQYF

V: TRBV5-5
J: TRBJ2-7
CDR3: CASSLGSYEHCF

V: TRBV5-4
J: TRBJ2-2
CDR3: CASSTGLLSGTGELFF

V: TRBV11-1
J: TRBJ2-7
CDR3: CVSGPRAAGLREQYF

V: TRBV28
J: TRBJ2-1
CDR3: CASSLWGSQKGEQFF

V: TRBV5-4
J: TRBJ2-2
CDR3: CASSLSSTGELFF

V: TRBV11-2
J: TRBJ2-1
CDR3: CASSLRPGQSFYNEQFF

V: TRBV6-1
J: TRBJ2-7
CDR3: CASSIGDRRAYEQYF

V: TRBV6-2/TRBV6-3
J: TRBJ2-1
CDR3: CASSVAASYSEQFF

V: TRBV5-3
J: TRBJ2-4
CDR3: CARSLRPVIAKNIQYF

V: TRBV5-1
J: TRBJ2-5
CDR3: CASSLARGEGTQYF

V: TRBV28
J: TRBJ2-1
CDR3: CARSPQTGTSGLNEQFF

V: TRBV7-8
J: TRBJ1-3
CDR3: CASSLRQGLSGNTIYF